The clone carrying this T cell receptor (beta chain) showed up just once. Its antigen is unidentified. Donors included only healthy HIV-negative adults lacking recent acute infections or vaccinations. The sample comes from a study of shared clonotypes between healthy human individuals. Study outcomes and limitations: The rarefaction results pointed to incomplete sorted-subset sequencing despite large depth. The study generally estimated greater richness for naive than memory subsets.

Clones were read by immunoSEQ multiplex PCR, and TCRdb kept only the in-frame ones, dropping some. Here the sample spans approximately 2.5 million clones, approximately 90% being singletons. The receptor comes from a man between 18 and 29 years old in good health. Sequences were obtained from naive CD4+ T cells sorted from blood. Indicated subset: CD45RA+ positively selected.

Here the CDR3 DNA reads TGTGCCAGTAGTATCCAAAACAGGGCTTGGAACACTGAAGCTTTCTTT. Its protein product is CASSIQNRAWNTEAFF. This sequence joins TRBV19 and TRBJ1-1; possible D gene TRBD1, 6 bases. V lost 3 bases and J lost 1, with 15 bases in between. CDR3 size: 16 residues. From germline, CDR1 is LNHDA and CDR2 SQIVND (reference sequence).